This T cell receptor beta chain was observed in a study of blood T cell repertoires in COVID-19 (TCRdb year 2020). Context from the whole study: The collaborator samples originated in the United States, Italy and Spain and spanned the acute and convalescent phases of COVID-19. The prospective study material was composed of cDNA or gDNA derived from T cells, B-cell-depleted T cells, or PBMCs. Deeply sampled blood TCRbeta repertoires from subjects exposed to, actively infected with, or recovered from COVID-19 were included in the dataset. The repertoires were released in a freely available public database meant as a resource for research on the immune response to SARS-CoV-2. The samples were drawn from the first 160 participants of the ongoing ImmuneRACE study and from 950 to 1,500 subjects provided by 6 global collaborators. A de-identified subject ID, COVID-19 status, age in years and sex were almost always included in the sample metadata. Where available, HLA class I and class II types were obtained from metadata supplied by the sample provider rather than from assay-based typing. Study-level results and caveats: The amount of clinical and demographic metadata varied by source and participant and was provided uncurated.

The CDR3 runs 13 residues from the cysteine to the phenylalanine. Of the read, only the CDR3 DNA is kept; its 39 bases are in frame from base 1. V and J lose 5 bases and 0 bases, and a span of 5 bases separates them. The germline V gene encodes CDR1 SNHLY and CDR2 FYNNEI. A word on this clone: The antigen it recognizes is unknown. No much larger clone is present one base from it, and per-base qualities are unavailable.

The collaborating institutions used their own protocols to collect whole blood in K2EDTA tubes. For TCRbeta analysis, collaborators shipped samples as frozen whole blood, isolated PBMCs, or DNA extracted from either of those sample types. TCRbeta CDR3 regions were amplified from genomic DNA using the immunoSEQ Assay, a bias-controlled multiplex PCR. In the source study's methods: The number of nucleated cells in each sample was estimated from the amplification of reference gene primers within the assay. To quantify the absolute abundance of each unique TCRbeta CDR3 rearrangement, sequence reads were collapsed and filtered. For each sample, productive Simpson clonality was calculated as the square root of Simpson's diversity index across productive rearrangements. In its TCRdb copy, this immuneACCESS table keeps in-frame sequences only and misses some clones. Where compared with another copy, unresolved V genes explain less than half of these, and the others have no known cause. D and trimming were read from the DNA, whereas the V and J calls and clone size are those reported in that table. This sample gives under 200,000 clones in total; about 85% of them show up just once. 20% to 25% of the sample lies in the top ten.

The sequencing input was peripheral blood. The source of this sequence is a man aged 55 to 70 with active or convalescent COVID-19. The sequence links TRBV2 to TRBJ1-3; possibly the D gene is TRBD1, per 5 matching bases. This receptor has the CDR3 CASSQGSGNTIYF. The sequenced DNA: TGTGCCAGCAGTCAGGGCTCTGGAAACACCATATATTTT.